The source of this T cell receptor (beta chain) is a study of tissue T cells after allogeneic stem cell transplantation (dated by TCRdb to between 2021 and 2024). Turning to the overall study: TCR beta repertoires were profiled across many tissues obtained from research autopsies of patients with and without GVHD, as well as in mouse models of GVHD. The human part of the study was a prospective observational study with no blinding and no randomization.

Overall results and qualifications from the work: Within patients, how anatomically similar the tissues were was a key factor in shaping TCR repertoire composition, regardless of disease or transplant status. Only a few T cell clones appeared in more than one patient, yet motif-based clustering showed tissue-specific repertoire signatures that were shared between patients. Sampling depth was acknowledged as a limitation, and the patient cohort was both small and clinically heterogeneous. Which tissue TCRs were alloreactive or antigen-specific was not determined in the study, and some clones might have been persisting host cells. In both patients and mice, T cells from blood and spleen picked up only a limited part of the TCR repertoire that was detected in tissues.

Before genomic DNA isolation with the DNeasy Blood & Tissue Kit, mouse tissues were minced using razor blades in buffered saline. The receptor library was made with the immunoSEQ multiplex PCR assay. Adaptive Biotechnologies performed the TCRbeta CDR3 sequencing at survey depth and reported CDR3 sequences, V/J genes, productive frequency and template counts. TCR beta CDR3 regions were amplified from genomic DNA instead of RNA. In the source study's methods: Jensen-Shannon divergence was used to quantify pairwise repertoire overlap between tissues, with a value of 1 indicating complete divergence and a value of 0 indicating identical repertoires. Tissues were clustered by single-linkage agglomerative hierarchical clustering of pairwise JSD values and displayed as dendrograms. GLIPH2 was run on all patient samples with simulation_depth 1000, kmer_min_depth 3 and cdr3_length_cutoff 8, and groups with more than two unique CDR3s were retained. In a standardized tissue-overlap score, Jaccard GLIPH-group overlap across patients was extrapolated to a standard repertoire size of 1000 clones. To look at how diversity was associated with clinical or experimental variables, linear mixed-effect models were used, with tissue treated as a fixed effect and individual treated as a random effect. TCRdb carries this immuneACCESS record with in-frame sequences only. Its versions omit some clonotypes, under half of them owing to an unresolved V gene in the studies checked, with the rest unexplained. From that table come the V and J calls and clone size; the DNA was used to work out D and trimming. A total of about 21,000 clones appear in this sample, about two thirds of them only once. Of the sample, over 0.6% falls within the top ten clones.

In the case of this clone: Its antigen specificity is not known. This is a murine receptor, so its gene nomenclature and germline sequences are mouse based.

Sequenced material: spleen. This clonotype was sampled from a female BALB/c mouse in good health. This mouse strain bears the MHC haplotype H2-d.

The CDR3 sequence is CASSTGQSSAETLYF. Partial CDR3 DNA: TGTGCCAGCAGCACGGGACAGTCTAGTGCAGAAACGCTGTAT. In this chain, TRBV3 is recombined with TRBJ2-3; 7 central bases correspond to TRBD1. The CDR3 goes on 1 residue after the read ends, and that part is filled in from the germline J gene. CDR1 and CDR2, per the germline V gene (reference sequence), are SNHLY and FYNGKV. V has 5 bases trimmed and J has 0 bases trimmed; junction bases matching no gene number 5. From the cysteine up to the phenylalanine, the CDR3 has a length of 15 residues. The 42 bases shown cover part of the CDR3, and their frame starts at base 1.